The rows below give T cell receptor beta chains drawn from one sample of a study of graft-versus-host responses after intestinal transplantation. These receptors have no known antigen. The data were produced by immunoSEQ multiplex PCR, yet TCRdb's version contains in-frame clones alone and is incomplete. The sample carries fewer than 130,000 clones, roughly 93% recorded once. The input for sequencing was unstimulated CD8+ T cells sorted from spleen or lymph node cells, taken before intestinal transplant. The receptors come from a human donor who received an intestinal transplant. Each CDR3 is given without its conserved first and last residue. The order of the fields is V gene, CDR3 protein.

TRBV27 ASSLYLAGGNEQF
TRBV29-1 SAGQGAGGFYEQY
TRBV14 ASSQNRQLTYEQY
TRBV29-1 SVYPQGAYEQY
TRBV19 ASRTPPGLGSYGYT
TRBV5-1 ASSLEGGGELF
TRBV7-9 ASSFRPGEFIGEQY
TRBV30 AWSKAGGRNEQF
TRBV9 ASSDPRGRDRSDTQY
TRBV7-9 ASSRNYEQY
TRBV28 ASRRVGPGELF
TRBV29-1 SVEGGTETYEQY
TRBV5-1 ASSLGQGLNTEAF
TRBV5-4 ASSRSGSLVDEQY
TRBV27 ASRLAGDYEQY
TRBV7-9 ASSPEGFSSYEQY
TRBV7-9 ASRSGRVEAF
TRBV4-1 ASSQLLAGGPWDEQF